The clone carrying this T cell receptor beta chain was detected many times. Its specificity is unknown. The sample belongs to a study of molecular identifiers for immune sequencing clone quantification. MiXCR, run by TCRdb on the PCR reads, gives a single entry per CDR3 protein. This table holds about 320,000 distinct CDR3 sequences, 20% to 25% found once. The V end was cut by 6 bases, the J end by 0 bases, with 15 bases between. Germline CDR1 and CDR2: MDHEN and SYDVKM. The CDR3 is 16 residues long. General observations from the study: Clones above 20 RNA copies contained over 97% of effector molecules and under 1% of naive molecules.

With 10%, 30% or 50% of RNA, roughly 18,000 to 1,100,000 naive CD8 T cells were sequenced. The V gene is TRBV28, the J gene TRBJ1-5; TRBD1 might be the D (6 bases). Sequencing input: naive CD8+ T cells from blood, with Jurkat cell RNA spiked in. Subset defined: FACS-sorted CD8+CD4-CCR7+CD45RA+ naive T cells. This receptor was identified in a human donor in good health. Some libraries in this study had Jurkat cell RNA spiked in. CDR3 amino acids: CASSYGTKYSNQPQHF. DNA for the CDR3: TGTGCCAGCAGCTACGGGACAAAGTATAGCAATCAGCCCCAGCATTTT.